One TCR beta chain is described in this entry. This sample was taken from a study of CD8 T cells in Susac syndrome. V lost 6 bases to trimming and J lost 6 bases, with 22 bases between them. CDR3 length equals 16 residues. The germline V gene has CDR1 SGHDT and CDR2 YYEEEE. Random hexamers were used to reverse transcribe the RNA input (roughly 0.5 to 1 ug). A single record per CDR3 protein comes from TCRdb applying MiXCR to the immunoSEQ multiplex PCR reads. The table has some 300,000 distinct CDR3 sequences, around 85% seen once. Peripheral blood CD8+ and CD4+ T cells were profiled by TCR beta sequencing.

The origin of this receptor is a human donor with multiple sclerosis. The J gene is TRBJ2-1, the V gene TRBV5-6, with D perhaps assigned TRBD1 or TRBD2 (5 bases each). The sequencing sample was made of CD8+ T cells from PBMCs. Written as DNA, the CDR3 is TGTGCCAGCACCTATGGAGTCAGAGGGGCCTTCAATGAGCAGTTCTTC. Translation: CASTYGVRGAFNEQFF.